What follows are 6 T cell receptor beta chains derived from one specimen sequenced in a study of technical replicates of blood from several donors. Only in-frame clones appear in the TCRdb table, and some are missing; sequencing was by immunoSEQ multiplex PCR. The data contain 65,000 to 85,000 clones, about 90% of them singletons. Sample: T cells isolated from PBMCs. These receptor sequences come from a human donor in good health.

The V and J genes are TRBV4-3 and TRBJ1-2; 8 nucleotides agree with TRBD1. Per germline, CDR1 LGHNA and CDR2 YSLEER. With 4 bases clipped from V and 6 bases from J, the junction kept 7 bases outside the gene matches. This CDR3 contains 14 residues. CDR3: CASSPDRESHGYTF. CDR3 in DNA: TGCGCCAGCAGCCCGGACAGGGAATCTCATGGCTACACCTTC.

This chain joins TRBV7-2 and TRBJ2-7; D ambiguous. The CDR3 is made up of 11 amino acids. Trimming left V 4 bases short and J 3 bases short, with 4 bases between. Looked up from germline, CDR1 is SGHTA and CDR2 is FQGNSA. DNA of the CDR3: TGTGCCAGCAGCTCCTTCTACGAGCAGTACTTC. It codes for CASSSFYEQYF.

This clone was seen a few times. The chain combines TRBV29-1 with TRBJ1-5; 8 positions agree with TRBD1. The V and J ends lost 6 bases and 6 bases, in that order; junction bases with no gene match: 4. The length of the CDR3 is 12 residues. Germline lookup yields CDR1 SQVTM and CDR2 ANQGSEA. The CDR3 DNA follows: TGCAGCGTCGGACAGGGCGGTCAGCCCCAGCATTTT. Its translation is CSVGQGGQPQHF. Full variable domain (outside the CDR3, taken from reference TRBV29-1 and TRBJ1-5): SAVISQKPSRDICQRGTSLTIQCQVDSQVTMMFWYRQQPGQSLTLIATANQGSEATYESGFVIDKFPISRPNLTFSTLTVSNMSPEDSSIYLCSVGQGGQPQHFGDGTRLSIL.

V usage is TRBV7-9 and J usage is TRBJ1-4; the D is unclear. There are 12 residues in the CDR3. The germline V gene has CDR1 SEHNR and CDR2 FQNEAQ (reference sequence). V was trimmed by 3 bases and J by 8 bases, leaving 7 bases between them. As DNA, the CDR3 is TGTGCCAGCAGCTTGGGGAGAGAAAAACTGTTTTTT. Amino acids: CASSLGREKLFF.

This clone was seen a few times. The rearrangement uses TRBV7-9 and TRBJ2-1, with TRBD2 matching over 8 bases. V was pared by 2 bases and J by 4 bases, with 1 base of the junction left unmatched. CDR1 is SEHNR, CDR2 FQNEAQ, per germline (reference sequence). This CDR3 has 14 residues. This chain's CDR3 is CASSLTGGYNEQFF. Here the CDR3 DNA reads TGTGCCAGCAGCTTAACGGGAGGGTACAATGAGCAGTTCTTC.

The chain recombines TRBV4-2 with TRBJ1-1; 8 bases align to TRBD1. Germline V lookup: CDR1 LGHNA, CDR2 YNFKEQ. V was clipped by 2 bases and J by 11 bases; unmatched bases: 4. The CDR3 sequence is 12 residues long. CDR3 amino acids: CASSQFGDRAFF. CDR3 nucleotide sequence: TGTGCCAGCAGCCAATTTGGGGACAGGGCTTTCTTT.